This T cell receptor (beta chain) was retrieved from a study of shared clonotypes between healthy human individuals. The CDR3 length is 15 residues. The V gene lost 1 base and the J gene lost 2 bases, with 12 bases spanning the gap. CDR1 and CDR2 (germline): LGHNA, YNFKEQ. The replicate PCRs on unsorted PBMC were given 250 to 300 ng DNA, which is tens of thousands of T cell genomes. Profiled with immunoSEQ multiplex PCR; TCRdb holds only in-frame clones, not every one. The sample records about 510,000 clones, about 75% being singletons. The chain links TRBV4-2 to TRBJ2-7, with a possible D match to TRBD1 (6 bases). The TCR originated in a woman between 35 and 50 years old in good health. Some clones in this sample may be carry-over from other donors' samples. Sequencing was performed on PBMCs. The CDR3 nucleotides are TGTGCCAGCAGCCAAGGAGGGACACGGACCTACGAGCAGTACTTC. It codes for CASSQGGTRTYEQYF.